A single sample gave rise to the 7 T cell receptor beta chains below, sequenced in a study of technical replicates of blood from several donors. The protocol was immunoSEQ multiplex PCR, while the TCRdb copy is restricted to in-frame clones and leaves out a portion. The repertoire holds tens of thousands of clones, more than 85% seen once, with about 0.25% in the top ten. The sample taken for sequencing was T cells isolated from PBMCs. The receptor set was obtained from a human donor in good health.

The chain employs TRBV19 and TRBJ1-1, with TRBD1 matching 8 bases. Germline V gene sequence: CDR1 LNHDA, CDR2 SQIVND (reference sequence). The ends lost 3 bases at V and 10 bases at J; junction bases unmatched: 7. This CDR3 comprises 13 residues. The CDR3: CASSINRGSGAFF. CDR3 in DNA: TGTGCCAGTAGTATTAACAGGGGGTCGGGAGCTTTCTTT.

The chain combines TRBV28 with TRBJ2-6; D is uncertain. V was shortened by 5 bases and J by 0 bases, with 11 bases between the two germline ends. Germline loops: CDR1 MDHEN, CDR2 SYDVKM. This CDR3 comprises 16 residues. DNA of the CDR3: TGTGCCAGCAGTAGTAGTCCTACCTCTGGGGCCAACGTCCTGACTTTC. The encoded protein is CASSSSPTSGANVLTF.

The chain carries TRBV5-1 and TRBJ2-3; 13 bases agree with TRBD2. This CDR3 contains 15 residues. V dropped 3 bases and J dropped 4; count of bases not matched to a gene: 2. The V gene's germline CDR1 is SGHRS and CDR2 YFSETQ. CDR3 sequence: CASSWTSGSSDTQYF. In DNA, the CDR3 is TGCGCCAGCAGCTGGACTAGCGGGAGCTCAGATACGCAGTATTTT.

The chain is built from TRBV4-1 and TRBJ2-3; no firm D call. CDR1 and CDR2 (germline): MGHRA, YSYEKL. Trimming pared 2 bases from V and 2 bases from J, leaving 8 bases between. This CDR3 spans 14 amino acids. DNA for the CDR3: TGCGCCAGCAGCCAAAACAGCTTCACAGATACGCAGTATTTT. Translation: CASSQNSFTDTQYF.

This chain joins TRBV5-1 and TRBJ2-7; D perhaps matches TRBD1 (5 bases). Trimming pared 2 bases from V and 4 bases from J, leaving 13 bases between. Per the germline V gene, CDR1 is SGHRS and CDR2 is YFSETQ. CDR3 length: 14 amino acids. The CDR3 DNA follows: TGCGCCAGCAGCTTTGACCGACAGCCATACGAGCAGTACTTC. Amino acids: CASSFDRQPYEQYF.

This chain joins TRBV19 and TRBJ1-4; perhaps TRBD1 as D (5 bases). V was cut by 5 bases and J by 3 bases, with 16 bases left in between. CDR1 and CDR2 (germline): LNHDA, SQIVND (reference sequence). The CDR3 extends over 16 amino acids. The CDR3 spells CASSAVGGIPNEKLFF. CDR3 coding DNA: TGTGCCAGTAGTGCCGTGGGGGGAATTCCTAATGAAAAACTGTTTTTT. Filled out from reference TRBV19 and TRBJ1-4, the complete variable domain reads DGGITQSPKYLFRKEGQNVTLSCEQNLNHDAMYWYRQDPGQGLRLIYYSQIVNDFQKGDIAEGYSVSREKKESFPLTVTSAQKNPTAFYLCASSAVGGIPNEKLFFGSGTQLSVL.

The chain joins TRBV27 to TRBJ1-2, with 7 bases identical to TRBD1. The CDR3 is made up of 15 amino acids. V shed 5 bases, J shed 2 bases, and the junction held 8 bases outside the gene matches. Per germline, CDR1 MNHEY and CDR2 SMNVEV (reference sequence). CDR3 in amino acids: CASSGDSLANYGYTF. CDR3 sequence (DNA): TGTGCCAGCAGTGGGGACAGCTTGGCAAACTATGGCTACACCTTC.